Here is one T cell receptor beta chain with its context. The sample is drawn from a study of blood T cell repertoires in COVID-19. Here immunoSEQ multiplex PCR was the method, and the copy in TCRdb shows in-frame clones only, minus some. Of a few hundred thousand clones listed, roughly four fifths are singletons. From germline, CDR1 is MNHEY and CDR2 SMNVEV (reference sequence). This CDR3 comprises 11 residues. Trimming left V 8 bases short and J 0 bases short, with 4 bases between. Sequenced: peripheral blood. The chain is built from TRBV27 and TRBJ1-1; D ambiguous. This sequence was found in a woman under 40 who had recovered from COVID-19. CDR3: CASRLNTEAFF. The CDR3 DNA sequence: TGTGCCAGCCGGTTGAACACTGAAGCTTTCTTT.